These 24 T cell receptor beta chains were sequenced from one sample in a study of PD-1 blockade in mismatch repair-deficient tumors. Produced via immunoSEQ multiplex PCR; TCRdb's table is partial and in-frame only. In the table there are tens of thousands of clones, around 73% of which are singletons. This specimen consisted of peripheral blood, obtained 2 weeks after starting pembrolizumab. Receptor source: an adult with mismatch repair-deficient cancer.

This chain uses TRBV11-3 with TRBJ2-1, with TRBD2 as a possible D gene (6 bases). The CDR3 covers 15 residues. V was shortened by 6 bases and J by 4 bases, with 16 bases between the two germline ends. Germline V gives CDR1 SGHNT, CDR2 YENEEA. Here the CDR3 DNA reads TGTGCCAGCAGGAGGAGGGAGAGTCTGTACAATGAGCAGTTCTTC. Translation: CASRRRESLYNEQFF. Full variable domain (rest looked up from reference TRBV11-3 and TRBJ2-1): EAGVVQSPRYKIIEKKQPVAFWCNPISGHNTLYWYLQNLGQGPELLIRYENEEAVDDSQLPKDRFSAERLKGVDSTLKIQPAELGDSAVYLCASRRRESLYNEQFFGPGTRLTVL.

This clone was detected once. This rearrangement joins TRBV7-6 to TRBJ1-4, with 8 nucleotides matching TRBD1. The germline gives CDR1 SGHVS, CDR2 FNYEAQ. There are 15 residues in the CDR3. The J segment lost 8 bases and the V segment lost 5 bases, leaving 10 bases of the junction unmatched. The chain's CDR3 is CASSEQGAQREKLFF. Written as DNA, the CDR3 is TGTGCCAGCAGCGAGCAGGGGGCGCAACGGGAAAAACTGTTTTTT.

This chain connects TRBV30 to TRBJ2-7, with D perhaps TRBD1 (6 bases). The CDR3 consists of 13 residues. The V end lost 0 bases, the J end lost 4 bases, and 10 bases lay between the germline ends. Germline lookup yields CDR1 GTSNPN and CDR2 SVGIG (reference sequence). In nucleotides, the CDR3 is TGTGCCTGGAGTGTACAGGGCTGGTACGAGCAGTACTTC. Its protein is CAWSVQGWYEQYF.

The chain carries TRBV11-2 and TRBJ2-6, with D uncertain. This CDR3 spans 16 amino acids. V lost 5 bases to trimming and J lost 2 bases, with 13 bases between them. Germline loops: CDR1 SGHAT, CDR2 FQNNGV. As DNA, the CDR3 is TGTGCCAGCAGCCTATCATTTGGTCCTGGGGCCAACGTCCTGACTTTC. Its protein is CASSLSFGPGANVLTF.

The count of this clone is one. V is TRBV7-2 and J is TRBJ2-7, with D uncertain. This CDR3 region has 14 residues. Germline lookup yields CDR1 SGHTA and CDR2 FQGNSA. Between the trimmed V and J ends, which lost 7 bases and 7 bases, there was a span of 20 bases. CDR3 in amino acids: CASTLEAGPREQYF. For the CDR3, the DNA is TGTGCCAGCACCCTAGAGGCCGGGCCTCGTGAGCAGTACTTC.

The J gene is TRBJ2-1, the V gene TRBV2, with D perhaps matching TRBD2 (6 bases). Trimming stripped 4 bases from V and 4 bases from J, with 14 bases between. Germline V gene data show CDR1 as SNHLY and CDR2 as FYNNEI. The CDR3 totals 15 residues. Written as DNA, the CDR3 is TGTGCCAGCAGTGTAATCCTAGGAGGGTACAATGAGCAGTTCTTC. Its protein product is CASSVILGGYNEQFF.

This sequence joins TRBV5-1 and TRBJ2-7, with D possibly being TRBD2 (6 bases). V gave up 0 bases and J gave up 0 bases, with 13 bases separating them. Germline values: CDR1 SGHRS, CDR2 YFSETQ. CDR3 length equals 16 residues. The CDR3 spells CASSLVPAGNSYEQYF. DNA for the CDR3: TGCGCCAGCAGCTTGGTTCCAGCGGGTAACTCCTACGAGCAGTACTTC.

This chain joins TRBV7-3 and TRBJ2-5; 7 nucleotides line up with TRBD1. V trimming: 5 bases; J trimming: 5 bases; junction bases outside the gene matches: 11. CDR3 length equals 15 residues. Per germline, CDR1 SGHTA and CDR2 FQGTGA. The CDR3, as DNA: TGTGCCAGCAGCAGAAACAGGGGTTCGGGGGAGACCCAGTACTTC. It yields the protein CASSRNRGSGETQYF.

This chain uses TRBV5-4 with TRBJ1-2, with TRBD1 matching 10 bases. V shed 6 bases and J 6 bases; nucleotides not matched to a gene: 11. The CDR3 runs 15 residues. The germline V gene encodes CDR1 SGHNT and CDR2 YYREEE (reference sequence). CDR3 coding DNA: TGTGCCAGCACTCAAGGGACAGGGGTTTTTAATGGCTACACCTTC. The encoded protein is CASTQGTGVFNGYTF. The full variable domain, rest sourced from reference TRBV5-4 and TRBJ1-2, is ETGVTQSPTHLIKTRGQQVTLRCSSQSGHNTVSWYQQALGQGPQFIFQYYREEENGRGNFPPRFSGLQFPNYSSELNVNALELDDSALYLCASTQGTGVFNGYTFGSGTRLTVV.

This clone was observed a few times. CDR3 region: CASSLAPQGSSYNEQFF. The CDR3 DNA reads TGCGCCAGCAGCTTGGCCCCACAGGGTAGCTCCTACAATGAGCAGTTCTTC. The chain recombines TRBV5-1 with TRBJ2-1, with D possibly TRBD1 on 6 matching bases. The CDR3 length is 17 residues. CDR1 and CDR2 (germline): SGHRS, YFSETQ. V lost 0 bases to trimming and J lost 0 bases, with 13 bases between them.

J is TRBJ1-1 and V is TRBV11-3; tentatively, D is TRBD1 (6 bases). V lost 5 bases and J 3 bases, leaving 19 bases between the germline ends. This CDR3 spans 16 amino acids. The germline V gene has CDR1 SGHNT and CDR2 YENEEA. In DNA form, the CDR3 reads TGTGCCAGCAGCGGGACATCGTTACCGGGGTACACTGAAGCTTTCTTT. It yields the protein CASSGTSLPGYTEAFF.

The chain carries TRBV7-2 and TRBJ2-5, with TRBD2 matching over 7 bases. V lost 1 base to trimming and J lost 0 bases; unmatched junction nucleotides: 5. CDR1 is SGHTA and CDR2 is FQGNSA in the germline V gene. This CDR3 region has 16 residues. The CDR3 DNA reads TGTGCCAGCAGCTTAGTACCAGCGGGGTACCAAGAGACCCAGTACTTC. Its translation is CASSLVPAGYQETQYF.

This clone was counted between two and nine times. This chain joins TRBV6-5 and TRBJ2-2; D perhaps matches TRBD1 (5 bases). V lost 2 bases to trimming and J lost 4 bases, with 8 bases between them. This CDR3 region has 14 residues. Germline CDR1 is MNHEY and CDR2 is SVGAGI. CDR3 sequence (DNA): TGTGCCAGCAGTTACCAGGGTACCACCGGGGAGCTGTTTTTT. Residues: CASSYQGTTGELFF.

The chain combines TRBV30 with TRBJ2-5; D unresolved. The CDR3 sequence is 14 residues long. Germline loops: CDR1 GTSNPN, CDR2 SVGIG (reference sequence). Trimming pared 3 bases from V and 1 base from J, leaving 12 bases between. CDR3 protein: CAWRKSQLQETQYF. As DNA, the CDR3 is TGTGCCTGGAGGAAAAGCCAGCTCCAAGAGACCCAGTACTTC.

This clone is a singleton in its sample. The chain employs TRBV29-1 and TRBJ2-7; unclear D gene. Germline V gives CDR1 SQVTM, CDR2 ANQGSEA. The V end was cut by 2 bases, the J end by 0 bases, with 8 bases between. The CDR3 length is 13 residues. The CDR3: CSVETTSSYEQYF. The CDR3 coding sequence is TGCAGCGTTGAAACGACCAGCTCCTACGAGCAGTACTTC.

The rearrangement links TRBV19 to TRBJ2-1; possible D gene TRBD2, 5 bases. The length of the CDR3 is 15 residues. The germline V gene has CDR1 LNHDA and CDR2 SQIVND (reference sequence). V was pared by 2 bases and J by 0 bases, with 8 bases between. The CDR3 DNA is TGTGCCAGTAGTATACAGCGGAGCTCCTACAATGAGCAGTTCTTC. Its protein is CASSIQRSSYNEQFF. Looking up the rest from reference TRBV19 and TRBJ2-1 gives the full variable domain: DGGITQSPKYLFRKEGQNVTLSCEQNLNHDAMYWYRQDPGQGLRLIYYSQIVNDFQKGDIAEGYSVSREKKESFPLTVTSAQKNPTAFYLCASSIQRSSYNEQFFGPGTRLTVL.

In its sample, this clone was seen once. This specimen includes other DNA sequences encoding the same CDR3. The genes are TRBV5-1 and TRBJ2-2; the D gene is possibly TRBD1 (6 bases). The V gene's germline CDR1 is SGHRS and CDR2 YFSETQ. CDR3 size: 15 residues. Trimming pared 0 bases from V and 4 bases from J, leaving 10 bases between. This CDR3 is CASSLEGGRTGELFF. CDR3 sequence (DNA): TGCGCCAGCAGCTTGGAAGGGGGACGCACCGGGGAGCTGTTTTTT.

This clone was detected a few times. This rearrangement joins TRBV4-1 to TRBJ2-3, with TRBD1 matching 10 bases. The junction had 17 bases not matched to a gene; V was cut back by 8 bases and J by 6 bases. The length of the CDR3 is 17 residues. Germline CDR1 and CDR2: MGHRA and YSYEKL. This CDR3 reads CASRGARGTGVTDTQYF. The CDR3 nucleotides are TGCGCCAGCCGAGGGGCCCGCGGGACAGGGGTCACGGATACGCAGTATTTT.

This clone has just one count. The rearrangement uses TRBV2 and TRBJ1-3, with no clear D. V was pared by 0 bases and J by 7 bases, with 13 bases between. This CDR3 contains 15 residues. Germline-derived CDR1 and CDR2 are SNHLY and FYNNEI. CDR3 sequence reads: CASSEAAPVGNTIYF. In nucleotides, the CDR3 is TGTGCCAGCAGTGAAGCGGCTCCTGTAGGGAACACCATATATTTT.

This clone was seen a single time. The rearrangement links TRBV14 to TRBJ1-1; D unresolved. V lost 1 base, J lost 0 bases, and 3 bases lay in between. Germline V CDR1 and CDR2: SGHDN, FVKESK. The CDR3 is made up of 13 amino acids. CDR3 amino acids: CASSQALNTEAFF. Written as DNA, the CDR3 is TGTGCCAGCAGCCAAGCGTTGAACACTGAAGCTTTCTTT.

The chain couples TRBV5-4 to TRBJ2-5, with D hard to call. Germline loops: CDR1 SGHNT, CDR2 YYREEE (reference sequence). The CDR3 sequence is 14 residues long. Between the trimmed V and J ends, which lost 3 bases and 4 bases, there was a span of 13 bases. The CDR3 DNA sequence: TGTGCCAGCAGCTGGGGTACCTCTCCAGAGACCCAGTACTTC. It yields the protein CASSWGTSPETQYF.

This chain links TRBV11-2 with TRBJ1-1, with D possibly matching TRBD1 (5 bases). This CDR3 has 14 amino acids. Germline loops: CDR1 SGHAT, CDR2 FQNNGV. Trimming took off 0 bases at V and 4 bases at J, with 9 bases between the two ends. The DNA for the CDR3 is TGTGCCAGCAGCTTAGAAGAGGGGATCACTGAAGCTTTCTTT. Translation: CASSLEEGITEAFF.

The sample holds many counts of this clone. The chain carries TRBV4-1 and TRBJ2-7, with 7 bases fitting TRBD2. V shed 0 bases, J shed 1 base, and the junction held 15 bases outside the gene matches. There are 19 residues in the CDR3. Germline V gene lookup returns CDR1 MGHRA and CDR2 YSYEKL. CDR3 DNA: TGCGCCAGCAGCCAAGATCCGCCTAGCGGCTACCGAAATTCCTACGAGCAGTACTTC. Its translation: CASSQDPPSGYRNSYEQYF.

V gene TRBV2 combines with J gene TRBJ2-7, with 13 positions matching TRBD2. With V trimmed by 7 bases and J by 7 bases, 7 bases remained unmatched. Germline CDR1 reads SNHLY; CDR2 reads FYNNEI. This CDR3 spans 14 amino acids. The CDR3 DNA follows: TGTGCCAGCACAGGACTAGCGGGAGCTGGTGAGCAGTACTTC. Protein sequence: CASTGLAGAGEQYF.